This T cell receptor beta chain was retrieved from a study of blood T cell repertoires in COVID-19. About the study: The United States, Italy and Spain were the sources of the acute and convalescent COVID-19 samples. T cells, B-cell-depleted T cells, or PBMCs supplied cDNA or gDNA.

On this clone: Within the sample, other DNA sequences also encode this same CDR3.

Original methodology: By means of reference gene primer amplification, nucleated cell counts were estimated. Profiling relied on immunoSEQ multiplex PCR, and the TCRdb table lists in-frame clones only, not all of them. D and trimming were read from the DNA, whereas the V and J calls and clone size are those reported in that table. This sample has over 20,000 clones, with more than 70% found just once. After removal of 4 bases from V and 4 bases from J, the junction contained 3 bases not matched to a gene. CDR1 and CDR2 from the germline V gene are KGHSH and LQKENI. The CDR3 length is 15 residues. The specimen was peripheral blood. This TCR derives from a human donor in a cohort sampled during active COVID-19. The donor label of this sample is uncertain. The chain combines TRBV18 with TRBJ2-1; 11 positions agree with TRBD2. The DNA of the CDR3 is TGTGCCAGCTCACTAGCGGGAGGGCCTTACAATGAGCAGTTCTTC. This sequence encodes CASSLAGGPYNEQFF.